Listed here are 27 T cell receptor beta chains from one sample, sequenced in a study of shared clonotypes between healthy human individuals. Libraries were prepared by immunoSEQ multiplex PCR; TCRdb keeps only in-frame clonotypes and omits some of them. The table has hundreds of thousands of clones, less than 80% seen once. The sample was memory CD4+ T cells sorted from blood. The subset was: CD45RA-negative fraction. These receptors all come from a woman in her 30s in good health.

The chain combines TRBV2 with TRBJ2-7; maybe TRBD2 (5 bases). The length of the CDR3 is 13 residues. Germline CDR1 and CDR2: SNHLY and FYNNEI. V shed 11 bases and J shed 2 bases, with 16 bases lying between them. CDR3 DNA: TGTGCCGTCAAGGGAGCAGGAACCTACGAGCAGTACTTC. The encoded protein is CAVKGAGTYEQYF.

This clone occurred a few times. The chain is built from TRBV20-1 and TRBJ1-1; D gene ambiguous. The CDR3 totals 11 residues. Germline V lookup: CDR1 DFQATT, CDR2 SNEGSKA (reference sequence). Trimming removed 4 bases at V and 8 bases at J, with 11 bases between. CDR3 nucleotides: TGCAGTGCTACTCGAACCCCCGAAGCTTTCTTT. This codes for CSATRTPEAFF.

There are many counts of this clone. This CDR3 is CASSAETVYGYTF. CDR3 coding DNA: TGTGCCAGCAGTGCTGAAACAGTCTATGGCTACACCTTC. The chain links TRBV28 to TRBJ1-2; the D is unclear. V dropped 5 bases and J dropped 4 bases, with 11 bases sitting between them. CDR3 length equals 13 residues. Germline CDR1 reads MDHEN; CDR2 reads SYDVKM.

V is TRBV27 and J is TRBJ2-4, with D perhaps TRBD2 (6 bases). V was cut by 5 bases and J by 2 bases, with 19 bases left in between. The germline CDR1 and CDR2 sequences are MNHEY and SMNVEV (reference sequence). The CDR3 covers 17 residues. The CDR3 loop is CASSEGWGVETKNIQYF. DNA for the CDR3: TGTGCCAGCAGTGAGGGGTGGGGGGTGGAGACCAAAAACATTCAGTACTTC.

The rearrangement joins TRBV10-2 to TRBJ1-4; 7 nucleotides agree with TRBD1. Germline V gene lookup returns CDR1 WSHSY and CDR2 SAAADI. This CDR3 has 15 amino acids. Trimming took 2 bases from V and 7 from J; bases not matched to a gene: 7. The CDR3 coding sequence is TGCGCCAGCAGTGAGAGGACAGGTAGACGTGAAAAACTGTTTTTT. It yields the protein CASSERTGRREKLFF.

The count of this clone is one. The chain has TRBV7-2 and TRBJ2-7; TRBD2 aligns across 9 bases. V lost 1 base, J lost 7 bases, and 20 bases stayed unmatched. This CDR3 is built from 19 residues. CDR1 SGHTA and CDR2 FQGNSA come from the germline V gene. In DNA form, the CDR3 reads TGTGCCAGCAGCTTAGGGGCCAGGGGAAGCGGGAGGCCTTCTGAGGAGCAGTACTTC. Amino acid sequence: CASSLGARGSGRPSEEQYF.

The CDR3 DNA reads TGTGCCAGCAGATCCGGGACAGGGGATGAAAAACTGTTTTTT. Protein sequence: CASRSGTGDEKLFF. The chain has TRBV25-1 and TRBJ1-4; TRBD1 agrees at 10 bases. CDR1 and CDR2 (germline): MGHDK, SYGVNS. This CDR3 region has 14 residues. V lost 6 bases to trimming and J lost 6 bases; unmatched junction nucleotides: 4.

The genes are TRBV5-8 and TRBJ2-1; 10 positions match TRBD2. Per the germline V gene, CDR1 is SGHTS and CDR2 is YDEGEE. This CDR3 has 14 residues. V lost 6 bases and J lost 6; bases outside the gene matches: 6. CDR3 DNA: TGTGCCAGCACCCCATCTAGCGGGAGCAATGAGCAGTTCTTC. Encoded protein: CASTPSSGSNEQFF.

The CDR3 protein is CASSRLAAASGELFF. The DNA of the CDR3 is TGTGCCAGCAGCCGACTAGCGGCCGCTTCCGGGGAGCTGTTTTTT. The V gene is TRBV11-2, the J gene TRBJ2-2; 9 bases match TRBD2. The junction had 7 bases not matched to a gene; V was cut back by 5 bases and J by 6 bases. The CDR3 length is 15 residues. From germline, CDR1 is SGHAT and CDR2 FQNNGV. Full variable domain (remainder filled in from reference TRBV11-2 and TRBJ2-2): EAGVAQSPRYKIIEKRQSVAFWCNPISGHATLYWYQQILGQGPKLLIQFQNNGVVDDSQLPKDRFSAERLKGVDSTLKIQPAKLEDSAVYLCASSRLAAASGELFFGEGSRLTVL.

V is TRBV28 and J is TRBJ1-2; D gene uncertain. V was cut by 2 bases and J by 0 bases, with 7 bases left in between. CDR1 and CDR2 from the germline V gene are MDHEN and SYDVKM. CDR3 length: 14 residues. CDR3 in amino acids: CASSLQGSNYGYTF. The CDR3 nucleotides are TGTGCCAGCAGTTTACAAGGCTCTAACTATGGCTACACCTTC.

This chain joins TRBV28 and TRBJ2-7; TRBD2 aligns across 8 bases. Germline CDR1 and CDR2: MDHEN and SYDVKM. The V segment lost 5 bases and the J segment 3 bases; nucleotides outside the gene matches: 12. This CDR3 is built from 16 residues. The chain's CDR3 is CASSRSHSGAHYEQYF. DNA of the CDR3: TGTGCCAGCAGTCGATCCCATAGCGGGGCTCACTACGAGCAGTACTTC.

This chain connects TRBV7-9 to TRBJ2-7, with 9 bases aligning to TRBD2. This CDR3 region has 14 residues. CDR1 and CDR2 (germline): SEHNR, FQNEAQ (reference sequence). With V trimmed by 3 bases and J by 5 bases, 5 bases remained unmatched. The CDR3 DNA reads as TGTGCCAGCAGCTTTAGCGGGAGTTACGACGAGCAGTACTTC. Encoded protein: CASSFSGSYDEQYF.

This clone was observed a few times. The chain has TRBV30 and TRBJ2-7; D remains unclear. The CDR3 loop spans 12 amino acids. The V end was cut by 5 bases, the J end by 0 bases, with 8 bases between. Germline CDR1 and CDR2: GTSNPN and SVGIG (reference sequence). The CDR3, as DNA: TGTGCCTGGGACGCCTGCTCCTACGAGCAGTACTTC. Its translation is CAWDACSYEQYF.

This clone was detected a few times. The V and J genes are TRBV5-1 and TRBJ2-7, with 9 positions matching TRBD2. Per germline, CDR1 SGHRS and CDR2 YFSETQ. The CDR3 is 16 amino acids. J lost 2 bases, V lost 0 bases, and 6 bases had no gene match. CDR3 sequence: CASSLGHSGSAYEQYF. The CDR3 DNA sequence: TGCGCCAGCAGCTTGGGTCATAGCGGGAGTGCCTACGAGCAGTACTTC.

This clone was seen ten or more times. This chain connects TRBV19 to TRBJ2-7; 9 bases are shared with TRBD2. J lost 3 bases, V lost 5 bases, and 8 bases had no gene match. This CDR3 is 15 amino acids long. CDR1 and CDR2 from the germline V gene are LNHDA and SQIVND (reference sequence). The CDR3 DNA sequence: TGTGCCAGTAGTCTTAGCGGGAGCAGGATCTACGAGCAGTACTTC. It translates to CASSLSGSRIYEQYF.

The chain couples TRBV7-2 to TRBJ1-5; 9 bases are a match to TRBD1. CDR3 length: 14 amino acids. Trimming at V came to 5 bases and at J to 5 bases, leaving 4 bases not matched to a gene. Per germline, CDR1 SGHTA and CDR2 FQGNSA. CDR3 in DNA: TGTGCCAGCAGCGCCCGGACAGGGGATCAGCCCCAGCATTTT. It specifies CASSARTGDQPQHF.

Ten or more counts support this clone. The V gene is TRBV27, the J gene TRBJ2-3, with 13 bases identical to TRBD2. The germline V gene encodes CDR1 MNHEY and CDR2 SMNVEV (reference sequence). Trimming removed 7 bases from V and 5 bases from J; junction bases left unmatched: 6. The CDR3 totals 15 residues. This CDR3 is CASTRLAGGLDTQYF. The CDR3 DNA reads TGTGCCAGCACTCGACTAGCGGGAGGACTAGATACGCAGTATTTT.

This chain connects TRBV7-3 to TRBJ1-2; D gene ambiguous. Germline V gene data show CDR1 as SGHTA and CDR2 as FQGTGA. This CDR3 spans 17 amino acids. Trimming took 6 bases from V and 5 from J, leaving 25 bases between them. The CDR3 reads CASSPYRLQTSTYGYTF. The CDR3 DNA reads TGTGCCAGCAGTCCCTACCGCCTTCAGACATCTACGTATGGCTACACCTTC.

This clone was found many times. The chain employs TRBV28 and TRBJ1-5; a weak D match, TRBD1 (5 bases). V lost 6 bases to trimming and J lost 5 bases, with 20 bases between them. The CDR3 covers 16 residues. CDR1 is MDHEN, CDR2 SYDVKM, per germline. CDR3 nucleotide sequence: TGTGCCAGCAGACGTACTCCGGGACTTAATCATCAGCCCCAGCATTTT. Its translation is CASRRTPGLNHQPQHF.

This chain connects TRBV5-8 to TRBJ1-5; 7 bases fit TRBD1. The CDR3 has 16 residues. Trimming removed 4 bases from V and 6 bases from J; junction bases left unmatched: 13. CDR1 is SGHTS and CDR2 is YDEGEE in the germline V gene. The CDR3 region is CASSPPRQGDLQPQHF. CDR3 in DNA: TGTGCCAGCAGCCCCCCAAGGCAGGGGGATCTTCAGCCCCAGCATTTT.

This chain connects TRBV19 to TRBJ1-1; 8 bases match TRBD1. In germline, CDR1 is LNHDA, CDR2 SQIVND (reference sequence). The V and J ends lost 9 bases and 3 bases, in that order; junction bases with no gene match: 6. This CDR3 region has 13 residues. The CDR3 protein is CASIHRGDTEAFF. CDR3 nucleotide sequence: TGTGCCAGCATCCACAGGGGGGACACTGAAGCTTTCTTT.

This chain connects TRBV2 to TRBJ1-2; D is undetermined. V was cut by 5 bases and J by 6 bases, with 19 bases left in between. This CDR3 spans 15 amino acids. Germline CDR1 and CDR2: SNHLY and FYNNEI. Written as DNA, the CDR3 is TGTGCCAGCAGTTTAACCCCCGACGGTTTCCATGGCTACACCTTC. This sequence encodes CASSLTPDGFHGYTF.

V and J are TRBV11-2 and TRBJ2-7, with D perhaps TRBD2 (5 bases). Trimming removed 5 bases from V and 6 bases from J, with 23 bases in between. This CDR3 is built from 16 residues. Germline V lookup: CDR1 SGHAT, CDR2 FQNNGV. CDR3: CASSQGGAGGFGEQYF. CDR3 bases: TGTGCCAGCAGCCAAGGAGGTGCAGGCGGATTCGGCGAGCAGTACTTC.

The J gene is TRBJ1-2, the V gene TRBV20-1, with D unclear. The CDR3 has 10 residues. Trimming took off 0 bases at V and 7 bases at J, with 3 bases between the two ends. Per the germline V gene, CDR1 is DFQATT and CDR2 is SNEGSKA (reference sequence). The CDR3 sequence is CSARDPGYTF. CDR3 sequence (DNA): TGCAGTGCTAGAGATCCTGGCTACACCTTC.

V usage is TRBV28 and J usage is TRBJ2-3, with 8 bases lining up with TRBD1. V was clipped by 4 bases and J by 0 bases; unmatched bases: 6. This CDR3 spans 16 amino acids. Germline V gene sequence: CDR1 MDHEN, CDR2 SYDVKM. The CDR3 sequence is CASSYGQGTSTDTQYF. CDR3 bases: TGTGCCAGCAGTTACGGACAGGGCACTAGCACAGATACGCAGTATTTT.

The sample holds a few counts of this clone. The identical CDR3 is also encoded by other nucleotide sequences in the sample. The V call is TRBV5-1, the J call TRBJ2-1, with D possibly matching TRBD2 (6 bases). In germline, CDR1 is SGHRS, CDR2 YFSETQ. The CDR3 loop spans 15 amino acids. Trimming pared 0 bases from V and 3 bases from J, leaving 10 bases between. CDR3 bases: TGCGCCAGCAGCTTGGCCTCCGGGGGCTACAATGAGCAGTTCTTC. Protein sequence: CASSLASGGYNEQFF.

The V gene is TRBV28, the J gene TRBJ1-3; no clear D. CDR1 is MDHEN and CDR2 is SYDVKM in the germline V gene. The CDR3 extends over 12 amino acids. V dropped 1 base and J dropped 6 bases, with 4 bases sitting between them. This CDR3 reads CASSLYLNTIYF. DNA for the CDR3: TGTGCCAGCAGTTTATATTTAAACACCATATATTTT.